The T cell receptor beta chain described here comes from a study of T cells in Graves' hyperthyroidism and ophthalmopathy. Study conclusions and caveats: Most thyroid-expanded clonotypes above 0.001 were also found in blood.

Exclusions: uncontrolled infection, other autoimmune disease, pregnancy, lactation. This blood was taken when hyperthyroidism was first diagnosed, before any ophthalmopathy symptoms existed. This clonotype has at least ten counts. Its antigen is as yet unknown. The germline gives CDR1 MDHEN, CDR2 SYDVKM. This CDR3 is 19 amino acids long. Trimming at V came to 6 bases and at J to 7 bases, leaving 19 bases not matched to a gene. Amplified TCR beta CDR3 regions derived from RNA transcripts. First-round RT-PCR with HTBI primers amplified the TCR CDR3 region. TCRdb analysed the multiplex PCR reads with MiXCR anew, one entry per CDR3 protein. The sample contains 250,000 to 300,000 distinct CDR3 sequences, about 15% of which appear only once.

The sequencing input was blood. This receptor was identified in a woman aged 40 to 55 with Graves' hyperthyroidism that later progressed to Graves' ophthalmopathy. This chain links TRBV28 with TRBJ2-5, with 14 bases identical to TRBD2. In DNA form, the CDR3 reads TGTGCCAGCAGGAACTCCCTGACTAGCGGGAGGGCCTTTCGACCGACCCAGTACTTC. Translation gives CASRNSLTSGRAFRPTQYF.